The clone carrying this T cell receptor (beta chain) was found once. Its antigen is still unknown. The source of the sample is a study of T cell responses to AZD1222 COVID-19 vaccine. On the study more broadly: Second-dose intervals of approximately 4 or approximately 12 weeks were pooled. Overall study findings and caveats: Only a handful of AZD1222 recipients, more than 5 in all, had baseline seropositivity. Donors were mostly white British, more females; clonal diversity possibly underestimated. The repertoires were collected only after the peak T cell response.

The data were produced by immunoSEQ multiplex PCR, yet TCRdb's version contains in-frame clones alone and is incomplete. The sample lists some 28,000 clones, roughly 78% occurring once. With V trimmed by 2 bases and J by 2 bases, 1 base remained unmatched. CDR1 is SGHRS and CDR2 is YFSETQ in the germline V gene. This CDR3 is built from 14 residues. This clonotype was obtained from an adult in good health. This material consisted of peripheral blood, taken on day 0 of AZD1222 vaccination. The chain is built from TRBV5-1 and TRBJ1-1; 9 positions match TRBD1. In DNA form, the CDR3 reads TGCGCCAGCAGCTTACAGGGGGCTAACACTGAAGCTTTCTTT. It specifies CASSLQGANTEAFF.